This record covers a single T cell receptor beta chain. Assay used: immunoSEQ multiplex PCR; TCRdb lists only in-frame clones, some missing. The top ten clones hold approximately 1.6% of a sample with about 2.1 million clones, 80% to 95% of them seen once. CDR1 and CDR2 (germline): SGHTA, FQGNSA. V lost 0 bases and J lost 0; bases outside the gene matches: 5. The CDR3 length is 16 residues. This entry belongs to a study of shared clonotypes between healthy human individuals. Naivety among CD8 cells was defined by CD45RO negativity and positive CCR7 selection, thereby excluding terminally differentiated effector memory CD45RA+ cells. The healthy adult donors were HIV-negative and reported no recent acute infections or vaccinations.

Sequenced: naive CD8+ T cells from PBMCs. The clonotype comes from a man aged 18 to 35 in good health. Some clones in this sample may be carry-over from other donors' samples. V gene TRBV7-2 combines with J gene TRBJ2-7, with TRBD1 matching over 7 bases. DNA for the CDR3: TGTGCCAGCAGCTTAGCCTCGCAGGGGGTCTCCTACGAGCAGTACTTC. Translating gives CASSLASQGVSYEQYF.